Shown below are 32 T cell receptor beta chains from a single sample sequenced in a study of blood T cell repertoires in COVID-19. Some clones are missing from TCRdb's copy, which holds only in-frame ones; the method was immunoSEQ multiplex PCR. The table lists almost 95,000 clones, around 90% of them singletons, with about 18% in the top ten. Sequencing was carried out using peripheral blood. These receptors all come from a woman aged 55-70 years with COVID-19, enrolled during active disease.

This rearrangement joins TRBV7-2 to TRBJ2-5, with D perhaps TRBD1 (6 bases). Germline values: CDR1 SGHTA, CDR2 FQGNSA. The length of the CDR3 is 15 residues. The V gene lost 4 bases and the J gene lost 0 bases, with 12 bases spanning the gap. The DNA for the CDR3 is TGTGCCAGCAGCTCCCACGGACAGTACCAAGAGACCCAGTACTTC. This encodes CASSSHGQYQETQYF.

The chain links TRBV5-1 to TRBJ2-3, with D unresolved. The germline V and J ends were trimmed by 1 base and 0 bases, with 6 bases remaining between them. The CDR3 sequence is 14 residues long. Per germline, CDR1 SGHRS and CDR2 YFSETQ. The CDR3: CASSLITSTDTQYF. The CDR3 bases are TGCGCCAGCAGCTTGATTACTAGCACAGATACGCAGTATTTT.

This clone was picked up one time. The chain joins TRBV21-1 to TRBJ1-3. TRBV21-1 is deemed a pseudogene. The CDR3 length is 20 residues. As DNA, the CDR3 is TGTGCCAGCAGCAAAGTAGCGCACTTAGAACCCCTACAATCTGGAAACACCATATATTTT. Amino acids: CASSKVAHLEPLQSGNTIYF.

The chain employs TRBV5-6 and TRBJ2-3, with a tentative D call TRBD2 (5 bases). Germline-derived CDR1 and CDR2 are SGHDT and YYEEEE. CDR3 length: 15 amino acids. V was clipped by 1 base and J by 5 bases, with 14 bases between them. The chain's CDR3 is CASSLTGTRGDTQYF. In DNA form, the CDR3 reads TGTGCCAGCAGCTTGACGGGCACTCGGGGAGATACGCAGTATTTT.

The chain recombines TRBV19 with TRBJ1-2; tentatively, D is TRBD1 (5 bases). Germline CDR1 reads LNHDA; CDR2 reads SQIVND (reference sequence). The V end was cut by 9 bases, the J end by 3 bases, with 17 bases between. The CDR3 sequence is 14 residues long. Here the CDR3 reads CASAPGQVYYGYTF. CDR3 nucleotides: TGTGCCAGCGCCCCCGGACAAGTCTACTATGGCTACACCTTC. Combining the CDR3 with reference TRBV19 and TRBJ1-2 gives the whole variable domain DGGITQSPKYLFRKEGQNVTLSCEQNLNHDAMYWYRQDPGQGLRLIYYSQIVNDFQKGDIAEGYSVSREKKESFPLTVTSAQKNPTAFYLCASAPGQVYYGYTFGSGTRLTVV.

CDR3 coding DNA: TGCAGCGTTGAAGATCACTCGTCCGGACAGAACTATGGCTACACCTTC. Translating gives CSVEDHSSGQNYGYTF. The genes are TRBV29-1 and TRBJ1-2, with D possibly matching TRBD1 (6 bases). The germline V gene has CDR1 SQVTM and CDR2 ANQGSEA. The ends were cut back, 0 bases at V and 2 bases at J, with 16 bases in the middle. The CDR3 extends over 16 amino acids. Together with reference TRBV29-1 and TRBJ1-2, the CDR3 gives the full variable domain: SAVISQKPSRDICQRGTSLTIQCQVDSQVTMMFWYRQQPGQSLTLIATANQGSEATYESGFVIDKFPISRPNLTFSTLTVSNMSPEDSSIYLCSVEDHSSGQNYGYTFGSGTRLTVV.

V is TRBV4-1 and J is TRBJ1-2, with 8 bases identical to TRBD1. The CDR3 totals 14 residues. J gave up 8 bases and V 2 bases, and 7 bases lay outside the gene matches. Germline V lookup: CDR1 MGHRA, CDR2 YSYEKL. This chain's CDR3 is CASSQIGQGHGYTF. The CDR3 DNA sequence: TGCGCCAGCAGCCAAATCGGACAGGGCCACGGCTACACCTTC.

This clone has more than one count but fewer than ten. The CDR3 bases are TGCGCCAGCAGCCAACCGACAGGGGCTGACTACGAGCAGTACTTC. This encodes CASSQPTGADYEQYF. The chain uses TRBV4-1 and TRBJ2-7; 8 bases are shared with TRBD1. The germline CDR1 and CDR2 sequences are MGHRA and YSYEKL. After removal of 2 bases from V and 3 bases from J, the junction contained 6 bases not matched to a gene. CDR3 length: 15 amino acids.

V usage is TRBV2 and J usage is TRBJ2-7, with TRBD1 matching 7 bases. The germline CDR1 and CDR2 sequences are SNHLY and FYNNEI. The CDR3 is 13 amino acids. Trimming took 1 base from V and 10 from J; bases not matched to a gene: 7. CDR3 nucleotides: TGTGCCAGCAGTGAAGGTCAACAGGGGAAACAGTACTTC. Its translation: CASSEGQQGKQYF.

V gene TRBV2 combines with J gene TRBJ2-7, with 12 bases matching TRBD2. The germline V gene has CDR1 SNHLY and CDR2 FYNNEI. This CDR3 spans 16 amino acids. V was clipped by 5 bases and J by 2 bases; unmatched bases: 7. CDR3 sequence: CASSLRLAGVPYEQYF. CDR3 nucleotides: TGTGCCAGCAGTCTGAGACTAGCGGGGGTACCCTACGAGCAGTACTTC. Supplemented by reference TRBV2 and TRBJ2-7, the full variable domain reads EPEVTQTPSHQVTQMGQEVILRCVPISNHLYFYWYRQILGQKVEFLVSFYNNEISEKSEIFDDQFSVERPDGSNFTLKIRSTKLEDSAMYFCASSLRLAGVPYEQYFGPGTRLTVT.

This sequence joins TRBV7-8 and TRBJ2-5; D might be TRBD2 (5 bases). The ends were cut back, 0 bases at V and 5 bases at J, with 13 bases in the middle. CDR3 length: 15 residues. Germline CDR1 reads SGHVS; CDR2 reads FQNEAQ. The CDR3 protein is CASSLAPPSRETQYF. The DNA of the CDR3 is TGTGCCAGCAGCTTAGCCCCCCCTAGCAGGGAGACCCAGTACTTC.

This chain connects TRBV30 to TRBJ1-1; D is uncertain. Germline CDR1 and CDR2: GTSNPN and SVGIG (reference sequence). V was clipped by 4 bases and J by 7 bases, with 16 bases between them. This CDR3 comprises 13 residues. In DNA form, the CDR3 reads TGTGCCTGGAAAGTACGGGAGGCCATTGAAGCTTTCTTT. Residues: CAWKVREAIEAFF.

This clone was seen more than once but under ten times. The rearrangement uses TRBV3-1 (or the pseudogene TRBV3-2) and TRBJ2-1; possible D gene TRBD2, 5 bases. V lost 4 bases to trimming and J lost 7 bases, with 17 bases between them. There are 15 residues in the CDR3. Germline-derived CDR1 and CDR2 are LGHDT and YNNKEL (reference sequence). CDR3 nucleotides: TGTGCCAGCAGCCCCACCGGGCCGGGCGGGAATGAGCAGTTCTTC. This gives the protein CASSPTGPGGNEQFF.

The V and J genes are TRBV19 and TRBJ1-2; D might be TRBD1 (5 bases). The CDR3 spans 15 residues. Germline V gene data show CDR1 as LNHDA and CDR2 as SQIVND (reference sequence). V shed 3 bases and J shed 5 bases, with 16 bases lying between them. DNA of the CDR3: TGTGCCAGTAGTATGTTGGACACTTTAGGGTATGGCTACACCTTC. Its translation is CASSMLDTLGYGYTF.

This rearrangement joins TRBV18 to TRBJ1-4, with a tentative D call TRBD1 (6 bases). The length of the CDR3 is 15 residues. The germline V gene has CDR1 KGHSH and CDR2 LQKENI. V lost 5 bases to trimming and J lost 8 bases, with 18 bases between them. This chain's CDR3 is CASSATGYQREKLFF. Here the CDR3 DNA reads TGTGCCAGCTCAGCTACAGGGTACCAAAGGGAAAAACTGTTTTTT.

The CDR3, as DNA: TGTGCCAGCAGCTTAGGGCTGGGCGAGAAACTGTTTTTT. Protein product: CASSLGLGEKLFF. The chain combines TRBV11-2 with TRBJ1-4; D remains unclear. Trimming removed 1 base from V and 11 bases from J, with 11 bases in between. Germline CDR1 and CDR2: SGHAT and FQNNGV. This CDR3 comprises 13 residues.

The chain has TRBV4-3 and TRBJ1-6; no clear D gene. Trimming left V 0 bases short and J 9 bases short, with 21 bases between. The CDR3 loop spans 18 amino acids. Germline-derived CDR1 and CDR2 are LGHNA and YSLEER. CDR3 in DNA: TGCGCCAGCAGCCAAGATTTTTCAGGTACCGGTAATAGTTCACCCCTCCACTTT. This encodes CASSQDFSGTGNSSPLHF.

This clone was detected once. V usage is TRBV6-6 and J usage is TRBJ1-5, with 9 bases that match TRBD1. CDR3 length equals 13 residues. The germline V gene has CDR1 MNHNY and CDR2 SVGAGI (reference sequence). Losses at the gene ends were 6 bases for V and 5 bases for J; bases not matched to a gene: 2. CDR3 sequence: CASRDRGDQPQHF. The CDR3 region has the DNA TGTGCCAGCAGAGACAGGGGGGATCAGCCCCAGCATTTT.

This chain's CDR3 is CSVGQGASYEQYF. As DNA, the CDR3 is TGCAGCGTTGGACAGGGGGCGTCCTACGAGCAGTACTTC. V gene TRBV29-1 combines with J gene TRBJ2-7; 10 bases match TRBD1. The J segment lost 1 base and the V segment lost 4 bases, leaving 1 base of the junction unmatched. Germline lookup yields CDR1 SQVTM and CDR2 ANQGSEA. This CDR3 has 13 amino acids.

A few counts support this clone. The chain couples TRBV27 to TRBJ2-7; possibly TRBD1 for D (6 bases). The CDR3 extends over 15 amino acids. Germline V gene data show CDR1 as MNHEY and CDR2 as SMNVEV (reference sequence). With 6 bases removed from V and 5 bases from J, the gap between germline ends came to 20 bases. CDR3 sequence (DNA): TGTGCCAGCAGAGATAGCCCGGGACAAGGCCACGAGCAGTACTTC. This sequence encodes CASRDSPGQGHEQYF.

The chain joins TRBV28 to TRBJ1-1; a possible D gene is TRBD1 (5 bases). Trimming shortened V by 0 bases and J by 5 bases, and 10 bases separated the two germline ends. There are 14 residues in the CDR3. Germline CDR1 MDHEN, CDR2 SYDVKM. In DNA form, the CDR3 reads TGTGCCAGCAGTTTATGGCAGGGTAGGACTGAAGCTTTCTTT. This encodes CASSLWQGRTEAFF. Supplemented by reference TRBV28 and TRBJ1-1, the full variable domain reads DVKVTQSSRYLVKRTGEKVFLECVQDMDHENMFWYRQDPGLGLRLIYFSYDVKMKEKGDIPEGYSVSREKKERFSLILESASTNQTSMYLCASSLWQGRTEAFFGQGTRLTVV.

The chain employs TRBV5-4 and TRBJ2-1, with 7 bases lining up with TRBD1. Germline assignment: CDR1 SGHNT and CDR2 YYREEE (reference sequence). The CDR3 has 15 amino acids. The CDR3 DNA sequence: TGTGCTTACCACCCCGGGACAGCCTCCTACAATGAGCAGTTCTTC. As protein: CAYHPGTASYNEQFF.

This clone was seen only once. The V and J genes are TRBV19 and TRBJ1-6; the match to TRBD1 covers 7 bases. Per germline, CDR1 LNHDA and CDR2 SQIVND (reference sequence). The CDR3 runs 14 residues. V trimming: 6 bases; J trimming: 9 bases; junction bases outside the gene matches: 8. Here the CDR3 reads CASRPRDSTSPLHF. CDR3 bases: TGTGCCAGTAGGCCCCGGGACAGTACTTCACCCCTCCACTTT. The full variable domain, with the rest looked up from reference TRBV19 and TRBJ1-6, is DGGITQSPKYLFRKEGQNVTLSCEQNLNHDAMYWYRQDPGQGLRLIYYSQIVNDFQKGDIAEGYSVSREKKESFPLTVTSAQKNPTAFYLCASRPRDSTSPLHFGNGTRLTVT.

The rearrangement uses TRBV2 and TRBJ2-7; D might be TRBD1 (5 bases). The V end was cut by 4 bases, the J end by 2 bases, with 9 bases between. The CDR3 extends over 13 amino acids. The germline V gene has CDR1 SNHLY and CDR2 FYNNEI. The CDR3 coding sequence is TGTGCCAGCAGTGGTCAGGGTACCTACGAGCAGTACTTC. Translated, it gives CASSGQGTYEQYF.

The sample holds one count of this clone. This chain joins TRBV5-1 and TRBJ2-7; possible D gene TRBD2, 6 bases. V was cut by 2 bases and J by 2 bases, with 11 bases left in between. Looked up from germline, CDR1 is SGHRS and CDR2 is YFSETQ. The CDR3 contains 14 residues. CDR3 sequence reads: CASSFAGPTYEQYF. The CDR3, as DNA: TGCGCCAGCAGCTTTGCGGGGCCTACCTACGAGCAGTACTTC.

The chain joins TRBV19 to TRBJ1-2, with D unclear. The CDR3 loop spans 14 amino acids. The germline gives CDR1 LNHDA, CDR2 SQIVND (reference sequence). V shed 3 bases and J shed 6 bases, with 14 bases lying between them. CDR3 in amino acids: CASSMGGPQNGYTF. The CDR3 DNA reads TGTGCCAGTAGTATGGGTGGGCCCCAGAATGGCTACACCTTC.

This chain uses TRBV7-2 with TRBJ1-2; 7 bases agree with TRBD1. This CDR3 is 13 amino acids long. The germline V gene has CDR1 SGHTA and CDR2 FQGNSA. The J segment lost 5 bases and the V segment lost 5 bases, leaving 5 bases of the junction unmatched. The DNA of the CDR3 is TGTGCCAGCAGCGTCGAGACAGGGTATGGCTACACCTTC. Amino acid sequence: CASSVETGYGYTF.

CDR3 DNA: TGTGCCAGCAGTTCAGGGTCTGGCGGCTACACCTTC. The encoded protein is CASSSGSGGYTF. The gene calls are TRBV28 and TRBJ1-2; TRBD1 might be the D (5 bases). Germline assignment: CDR1 MDHEN and CDR2 SYDVKM. This CDR3 contains 12 residues. The ends were cut back, 4 bases at V and 8 bases at J, with 11 bases in the middle.

The genes are TRBV27 and TRBJ2-5; 8 bases are a match to TRBD1. The CDR3 loop spans 15 amino acids. V shed 1 base, J shed 3 bases, and the junction held 4 bases outside the gene matches. Germline CDR1 reads MNHEY; CDR2 reads SMNVEV (reference sequence). The chain's CDR3 is CASSLYPTGEETQYF. Here the CDR3 DNA reads TGTGCCAGCAGTTTATACCCGACAGGGGAAGAGACCCAGTACTTC.

The V and J genes are TRBV9 and TRBJ1-2; D is unresolved. CDR1 SGDLS and CDR2 YYNGEE come from the germline V gene. V was trimmed by 3 bases and J by 2 bases, leaving 11 bases between them. The CDR3 has 14 residues. CDR3 in amino acids: CASSAVQFNYGYTF. The CDR3 DNA reads as TGTGCCAGCAGCGCCGTACAGTTCAACTATGGCTACACCTTC.

V and J are TRBV4-2 and TRBJ2-5, with 14 bases fitting TRBD2. Trimming at V came to 4 bases and at J to 3 bases, leaving 1 base not matched to a gene. The CDR3 spans 15 residues. CDR1 is LGHNA, CDR2 YNFKEQ, per germline. The CDR3 region is CASSPGLAGEETQYF. The CDR3 DNA is TGTGCCAGCAGCCCGGGACTAGCGGGGGAAGAGACCCAGTACTTC.

The chain carries TRBV5-4 and TRBJ1-4, with 7 bases aligning to TRBD1. V shed 4 bases, J shed 2 bases, and the junction held 5 bases outside the gene matches. The CDR3 spans 15 residues. CDR1 and CDR2 from the germline V gene are SGHNT and YYREEE (reference sequence). The CDR3: CASSLNRGTNEKLFF. In DNA, the CDR3 is TGTGCCAGCAGCCTAAACAGGGGCACTAATGAAAAACTGTTTTTT.